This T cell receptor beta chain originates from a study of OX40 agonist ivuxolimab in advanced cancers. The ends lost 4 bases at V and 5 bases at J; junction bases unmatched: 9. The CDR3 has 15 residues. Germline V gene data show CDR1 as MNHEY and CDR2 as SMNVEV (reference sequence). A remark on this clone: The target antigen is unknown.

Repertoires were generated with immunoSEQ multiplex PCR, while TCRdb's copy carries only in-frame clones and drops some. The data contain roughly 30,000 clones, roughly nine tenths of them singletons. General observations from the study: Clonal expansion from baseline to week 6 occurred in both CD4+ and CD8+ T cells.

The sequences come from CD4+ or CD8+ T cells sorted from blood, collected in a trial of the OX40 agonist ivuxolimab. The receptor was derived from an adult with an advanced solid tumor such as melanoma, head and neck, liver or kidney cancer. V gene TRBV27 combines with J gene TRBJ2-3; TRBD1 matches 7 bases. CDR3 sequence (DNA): TGTGCCAGCAGTTCCTCTGACAGGGTACAAGATACGCAGTATTTT. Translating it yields CASSSSDRVQDTQYF.